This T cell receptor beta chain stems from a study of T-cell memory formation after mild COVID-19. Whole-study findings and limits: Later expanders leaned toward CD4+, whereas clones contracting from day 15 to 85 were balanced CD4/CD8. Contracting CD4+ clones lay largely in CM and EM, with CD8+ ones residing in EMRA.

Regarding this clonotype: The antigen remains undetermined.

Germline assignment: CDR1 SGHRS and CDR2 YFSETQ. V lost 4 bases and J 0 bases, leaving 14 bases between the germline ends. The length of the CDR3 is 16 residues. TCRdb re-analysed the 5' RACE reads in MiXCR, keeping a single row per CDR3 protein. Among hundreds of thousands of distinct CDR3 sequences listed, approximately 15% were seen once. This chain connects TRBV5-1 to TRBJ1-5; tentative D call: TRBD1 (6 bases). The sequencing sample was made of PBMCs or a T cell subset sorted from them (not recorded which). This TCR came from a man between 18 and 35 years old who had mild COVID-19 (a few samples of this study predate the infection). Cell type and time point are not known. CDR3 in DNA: TGCGCCAGCAGCACCGGACAGCCTGATAGCAATCAGCCCCAGCATTTT. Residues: CASSTGQPDSNQPQHF.